This T cell receptor beta chain was captured by sequencing in a study of T-cell reconstitution after alpha-beta-depleted transplantation in children. This clonotype occurred many times. Unique molecular identifiers were incorporated when the TCRbeta library was constructed. TCRdb analysed the PCR reads with MiXCR anew, one entry per CDR3 protein. The sample includes about 340,000 distinct CDR3 sequences, 13% of them seen just once. Germline V gene data show CDR1 as LGHDT and CDR2 as YNNKEL (reference sequence). The CDR3 has 15 residues. Germline trimming cut 1 base from V and 7 bases from J; bases unmatched to any gene: 4.

The TCR originated in a human donor who donated a stem cell graft to a child with Fanconi anemia. This rearrangement joins TRBV3-1 to TRBJ2-1; 10 nucleotides align to TRBD2. Specimen: PBMCs, collected from the stem cell graft. Here the CDR3 reads CASSQGPTSGNEQFF. CDR3 nucleotides: TGTGCCAGCAGCCAAGGTCCGACTAGCGGGAATGAGCAGTTCTTC.